The T cell receptor (beta chain) under discussion was sequenced for a study of OX40 agonist ivuxolimab in advanced cancers. Across the study: Patients assigned to dose escalation were diagnosed with hepatocellular carcinoma, melanoma, renal cell or head and neck cancer. Overall study results and limits: With doses of 0.1 to 3.0 mg/kg, CD4+ and CD8+ blood T cells had undergone clonal expansion by week 6. Near-lowest levels of clonal expansion characterized partial responders at 0.1-3.0 mg/kg.

The repertoire was sequenced with immunoSEQ multiplex PCR; TCRdb's copy has only in-frame clones and lacks some. This table has approximately 70,000 clones, 80% to 90% appearing once. The CDR3 runs to 15 residues. Germline V gene data show CDR1 as MNHNS and CDR2 as SASEGT. V was shortened by 2 bases and J by 8 bases, with 18 bases between the two germline ends. Comment on this clone: No antigen is known for it.

Autoimmune disease history or systemic immunosuppression excluded patients. The chain carries TRBV6-1 and TRBJ1-2; possible D gene TRBD1, 5 bases. The sequence was collected from an adult with an advanced solid tumor such as melanoma, head and neck, liver or kidney cancer. The input for sequencing was CD4+ or CD8+ T cells sorted from blood, taken in a trial of the OX40 agonist ivuxolimab. The CDR3 region has the DNA TGTGCCAGCAGTGAAATCATATCAGGGCTCCCGGGCTACACCTTC. Encoded protein: CASSEIISGLPGYTF.